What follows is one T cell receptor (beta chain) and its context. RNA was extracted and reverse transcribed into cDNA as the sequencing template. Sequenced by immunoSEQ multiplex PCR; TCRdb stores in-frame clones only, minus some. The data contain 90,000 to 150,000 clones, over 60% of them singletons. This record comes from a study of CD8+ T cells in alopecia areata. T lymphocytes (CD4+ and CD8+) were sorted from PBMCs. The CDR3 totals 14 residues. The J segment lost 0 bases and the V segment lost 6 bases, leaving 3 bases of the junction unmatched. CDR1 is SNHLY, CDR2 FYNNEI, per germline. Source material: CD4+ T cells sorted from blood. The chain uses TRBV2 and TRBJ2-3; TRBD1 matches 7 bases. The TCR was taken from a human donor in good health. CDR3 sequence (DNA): TGTGCCAGCAGAACGGGACAGAGCACAGATACGCAGTATTTT. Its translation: CASRTGQSTDTQYF.